One sample yielded the 21 T cell receptor beta chains listed below, sequenced in a study of T-cell memory formation after mild COVID-19. Using its own MiXCR run on the 5' RACE reads, TCRdb lists one record per CDR3 protein. The sample carries about 350,000 distinct CDR3 sequences, roughly 13% recorded once. Input material: PBMCs or a T cell subset sorted from them (not recorded which). These receptors all come from a man aged 18-30 years who had mild COVID-19 (a few samples of this study predate the infection). Cell type and time point are not known.

The chain has TRBV4-3 and TRBJ1-1; 10 bases align to TRBD1. Trimming removed 1 base from V and 3 bases from J; junction bases left unmatched: 11. Germline assignment: CDR1 LGHNA and CDR2 YSLEER. The CDR3 spans 18 residues. CDR3 DNA sequence: TGCGCCAGCAGCCAAGGCCGGGACAGGGGCTTTGGGGACACTGAAGCTTTCTTT. Translation: CASSQGRDRGFGDTEAFF.

This clonotype was seen more than once but under ten times. V is TRBV18 and J is TRBJ1-1, with unresolved D. Trimming cost V 0 bases and J 4 bases, with 6 bases left between them. Germline values: CDR1 KGHSH, CDR2 LQKENI. The length of the CDR3 is 13 residues. CDR3 DNA: TGTGCCAGCTCACCACCCGCAGTCACTGAAGCTTTCTTT. Amino acids: CASSPPAVTEAFF. The full variable domain, its missing parts supplied by reference TRBV18 and TRBJ1-1, is NAGVMQNPRHLVRRRGQEARLRCSPMKGHSHVYWYRQLPEEGLKFMVYLQKENIIDESGMPKERFSAEFPKEGPSILRIQQVVRGDSAAYFCASSPPAVTEAFFGQGTRLTVV.

The chain links TRBV20-1 to TRBJ2-3, with 10 positions matching TRBD2. The CDR3 consists of 17 residues. V lost 0 bases to trimming and J lost 2 bases; unmatched junction nucleotides: 8. Germline V lookup: CDR1 DFQATT, CDR2 SNEGSKA (reference sequence). CDR3 protein: CSARELASGGLTDTQYF. The DNA of the CDR3 is TGCAGTGCTAGAGAGTTGGCTAGCGGGGGCCTCACAGATACGCAGTATTTT.

This chain connects TRBV29-1 to TRBJ2-4, with D perhaps given as TRBD1 or TRBD2 (5 bases each). Trimming took off 3 bases at V and 8 bases at J, with 11 bases between the two ends. The CDR3 sequence is 12 residues long. CDR1 and CDR2 (germline): SQVTM, ANQGSEA. The CDR3 is CSVDLLGDIQYF. In nucleotides, the CDR3 is TGCAGCGTTGACCTCCTGGGGGACATTCAGTACTTC.

V and J are TRBV20-1 and TRBJ2-3; D possibly corresponds to TRBD1 (5 bases). The CDR3 extends over 15 amino acids. Germline V gene sequence: CDR1 DFQATT, CDR2 SNEGSKA (reference sequence). V lost 3 bases to trimming and J lost 0 bases, with 13 bases between them. CDR3 loop: CSARPDRTSTDTQYF. The CDR3 coding sequence is TGCAGTGCTAGGCCCGACAGAACTAGCACAGATACGCAGTATTTT.

In DNA form, the CDR3 reads TGCGCCAGCAGCCAAGTTCCGACCTATACAGATACGCAGTATTTT. It is translated as CASSQVPTYTDTQYF. The chain combines TRBV4-3 with TRBJ2-3, with D uncertain. The V gene's germline CDR1 is LGHNA and CDR2 YSLEER. The CDR3 runs to 15 residues. V lost 1 base and J lost 3, with 11 bases in between.

The sample holds many counts of this clonotype. This chain links TRBV6-2 or TRBV6-3 with TRBJ1-1, with unresolved D. The CDR3 is 14 amino acids. Trimming cost V 3 bases and J 0 bases, with 8 bases left between them. From germline, CDR1 is MNHEY and CDR2 SVGEGT. This CDR3 reads CASSYGGLNTEAFF. CDR3 nucleotide sequence: TGTGCCAGCAGTTATGGCGGATTGAACACTGAAGCTTTCTTT.

This clonotype was observed a few times. The CDR3 sequence is CASRGTNTEAFF. The CDR3 region has the DNA TGTGCCAGCAGGGGAACCAACACTGAAGCTTTCTTT. The V call is TRBV2, the J call TRBJ1-1; no clear D. Per the germline V gene, CDR1 is SNHLY and CDR2 is FYNNEI. V was pared by 6 bases and J by 2 bases, with 7 bases between. The CDR3 has 12 amino acids. The variable domain in full, completed from reference TRBV2 and TRBJ1-1, reads EPEVTQTPSHQVTQMGQEVILRCVPISNHLYFYWYRQILGQKVEFLVSFYNNEISEKSEIFDDQFSVERPDGSNFTLKIRSTKLEDSAMYFCASRGTNTEAFFGQGTRLTVV.

This clonotype was counted a few times. This chain uses TRBV9 with TRBJ2-3, with 12 bases aligning to TRBD2. Looked up from germline, CDR1 is SGDLS and CDR2 is YYNGEE. V lost 5 bases, J lost 7 bases, and 5 bases stayed unmatched. This CDR3 has 14 residues. This CDR3 is CASSGLAGGNTQYF. The CDR3 DNA sequence: TGTGCCAGCAGTGGCCTAGCGGGGGGGAATACGCAGTATTTT.

This clonotype was counted only a few times. The CDR3 spells CSGRDTHNEQFF. CDR3 DNA sequence: TGCAGTGGCCGAGACACTCACAATGAGCAGTTCTTC. The chain employs TRBV20-1 and TRBJ2-1; D is unclear. Trimming removed 7 bases from V and 5 bases from J, with 12 bases in between. In germline, CDR1 is DFQATT, CDR2 SNEGSKA (reference sequence). The CDR3 runs to 12 residues.

This clonotype was detected only a few times. The J gene is TRBJ2-1, the V gene TRBV6-6; 8 bases map to TRBD2. CDR3 length: 15 residues. The trim removed 6 bases at V and 0 bases at J, leaving 4 bases unmatched. Germline V gives CDR1 MNHNY, CDR2 SVGAGI (reference sequence). The CDR3 coding sequence is TGTGCCAGCAGCCCTAGCGGGTACTCCTACAATGAGCAGTTCTTC. Translation: CASSPSGYSYNEQFF.

This clonotype has a handful of counts. The chain has TRBV7-8 and TRBJ2-2, with D perhaps matching TRBD1 or TRBD2 (5 bases each). Between the trimmed V and J ends, which lost 4 bases and 2 bases, there was a span of 11 bases. The CDR3 totals 15 residues. The germline CDR1 and CDR2 sequences are SGHVS and FQNEAQ. CDR3 sequence: CASSYRDGNTGELFF. The DNA for the CDR3 is TGTGCCAGCAGCTACCGGGACGGCAACACCGGGGAGCTGTTTTTT.

J is TRBJ2-5 and V is TRBV4-1; no firm D call. The CDR3 is 15 amino acids. Between the trimmed V and J ends, which lost 1 base and 4 bases, there was a span of 13 bases. Germline CDR1 reads MGHRA; CDR2 reads YSYEKL. This CDR3 is CASSQGEGPRETQYF. DNA of the CDR3: TGCGCCAGCAGCCAAGGAGAAGGACCCCGAGAGACCCAGTACTTC.

There are a few counts of this clonotype. The V gene is TRBV4-1, the J gene TRBJ1-5, with TRBD1 matching over 9 bases. There are 14 residues in the CDR3. From germline, CDR1 is MGHRA and CDR2 YSYEKL. The J segment lost 11 bases and the V segment lost 1 base, leaving 6 bases of the junction unmatched. The CDR3 sequence is CASSQGTGVGAQHF. In DNA form, the CDR3 reads TGCGCCAGCAGCCAAGGGACAGGGGTCGGGGCCCAGCATTTT.

This clonotype occurred a few times. The rearrangement links TRBV28 to TRBJ1-6; D call uncertain. The CDR3 is 14 amino acids. Looked up from germline, CDR1 is MDHEN and CDR2 is SYDVKM. Trimming left V 7 bases short and J 5 bases short, with 12 bases between. CDR3 amino acids: CASNPPGNNSPLHF. The CDR3 DNA follows: TGTGCCAGCAACCCGCCGGGAAATAATTCACCCCTCCACTTT. Drawing the rest from reference TRBV28 and TRBJ1-6, the complete variable domain is DVKVTQSSRYLVKRTGEKVFLECVQDMDHENMFWYRQDPGLGLRLIYFSYDVKMKEKGDIPEGYSVSREKKERFSLILESASTNQTSMYLCASNPPGNNSPLHFGNGTRLTVT.

The V and J genes are TRBV12-3 or TRBV12-4 and TRBJ1-5; D gene ambiguous. This CDR3 has 15 residues. Trimming took 4 bases from V and 4 from J, leaving 14 bases between them. CDR3 loop: CASSSWTEENQPQHF. Here the CDR3 DNA reads TGTGCCAGCAGTTCCTGGACGGAAGAAAATCAGCCCCAGCATTTT.

The chain joins TRBV7-8 to TRBJ1-1; D unresolved. Germline loops: CDR1 SGHVS, CDR2 FQNEAQ. CDR3 length equals 15 residues. The germline V and J ends were trimmed by 0 bases and 3 bases, with 11 bases remaining between them. The CDR3 region has the DNA TGTGCCAGCAGCTTAGCTGGGCAGCCGTACACTGAAGCTTTCTTT. Amino acid sequence: CASSLAGQPYTEAFF.

The V and J genes are TRBV5-1 and TRBJ2-7; 8 bases map to TRBD1. The CDR3 consists of 13 residues. The V segment lost 4 bases and the J segment 6 bases; nucleotides outside the gene matches: 6. The germline V gene has CDR1 SGHRS and CDR2 YFSETQ. The CDR3 loop reads CASSGGQGGEQYF. DNA for the CDR3: TGCGCCAGCAGCGGAGGACAGGGTGGCGAGCAGTACTTC.

This clonotype has only a few counts. CDR3 loop: CASYSLAGAQETQYF. CDR3 in DNA: TGTGCCAGCTATTCCTTGGCCGGGGCACAAGAGACCCAGTACTTC. This chain uses TRBV27 with TRBJ2-5; D may be TRBD1 or TRBD2 (5 bases each). Trimming took 8 bases from V and 2 from J, leaving 18 bases between them. Germline V CDR1 and CDR2: MNHEY, SMNVEV (reference sequence). The CDR3 consists of 15 residues.

This chain connects TRBV10-3 to TRBJ1-2; TRBD1 matches 7 bases. Germline V lookup: CDR1 ENHRY, CDR2 SYGVKD. Trimming took 4 bases from V and 3 from J; bases not matched to a gene: 2. There are 13 residues in the CDR3. CDR3 amino acids: CAISVGQDYGYTF. The CDR3 region has the DNA TGTGCCATCAGTGTCGGACAGGACTATGGCTACACCTTC.

The genes are TRBV2 and TRBJ2-1; D might be TRBD1 (6 bases). Germline assignment: CDR1 SNHLY and CDR2 FYNNEI. The CDR3 totals 13 residues. The V and J ends lost 7 bases and 2 bases respectively, with 9 bases between them. For the CDR3, the DNA is TGTGCCAGCAAACAGGGCCCCTACAATGAGCAGTTCTTC. This sequence encodes CASKQGPYNEQFF.